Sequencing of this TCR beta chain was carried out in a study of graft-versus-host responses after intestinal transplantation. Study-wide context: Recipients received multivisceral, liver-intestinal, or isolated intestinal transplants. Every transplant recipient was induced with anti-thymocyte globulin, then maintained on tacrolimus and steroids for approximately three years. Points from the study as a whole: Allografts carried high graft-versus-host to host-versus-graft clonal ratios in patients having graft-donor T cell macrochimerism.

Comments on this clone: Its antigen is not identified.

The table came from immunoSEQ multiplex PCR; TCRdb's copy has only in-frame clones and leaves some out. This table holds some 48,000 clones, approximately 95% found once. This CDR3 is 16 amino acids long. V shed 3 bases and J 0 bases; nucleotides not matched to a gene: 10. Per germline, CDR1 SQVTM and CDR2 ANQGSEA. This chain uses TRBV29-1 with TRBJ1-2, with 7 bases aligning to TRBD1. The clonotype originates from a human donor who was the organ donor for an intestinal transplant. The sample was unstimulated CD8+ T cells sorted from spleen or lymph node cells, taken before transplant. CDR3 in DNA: TGCAGCGTTGAGGCGGAGGGGGCTTTTCCTAACTATGGCTACACCTTC. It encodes CSVEAEGAFPNYGYTF.